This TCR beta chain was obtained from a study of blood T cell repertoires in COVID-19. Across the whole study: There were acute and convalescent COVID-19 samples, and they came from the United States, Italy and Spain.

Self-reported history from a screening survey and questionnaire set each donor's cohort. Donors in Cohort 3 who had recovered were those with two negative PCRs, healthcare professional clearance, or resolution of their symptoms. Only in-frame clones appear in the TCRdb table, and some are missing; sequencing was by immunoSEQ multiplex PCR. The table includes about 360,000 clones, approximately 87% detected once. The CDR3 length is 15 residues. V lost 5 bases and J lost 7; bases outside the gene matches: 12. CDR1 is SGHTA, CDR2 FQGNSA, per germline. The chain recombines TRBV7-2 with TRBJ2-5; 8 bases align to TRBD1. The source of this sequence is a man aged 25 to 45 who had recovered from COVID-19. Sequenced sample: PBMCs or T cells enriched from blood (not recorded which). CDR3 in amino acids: CASSPWDRLYGTQYF. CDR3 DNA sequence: TGTGCCAGCAGCCCCTGGGACAGGCTCTACGGGACCCAGTACTTC. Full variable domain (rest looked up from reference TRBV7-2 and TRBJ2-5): GAGVSQSPSNKVTEKGKDVELRCDPISGHTALYWYRQSLGQGLEFLIYFQGNSAPDKSGLPSDRFSAERTGGSVSTLTIQRTQQEDSAVYLCASSPWDRLYGTQYFGPGTRLLVL.